Here is one TCR beta chain with its context. Its target antigen remains unknown. No base quality values were provided; no much bigger clone lies one nucleotide off. Separate from the approximately 670-subject first cohort, the validation cohort of 95 to 150 subjects was the group to which the donors belonged. The source of the sample is a study of cytomegalovirus exposure and HLA in healthy donors (TCRdb year 2017). For the study in its entirety: The 666 repertoires of the first cohort and the roughly 120 validation repertoires were produced on the same platform, according to a later analysis. To predict cytomegalovirus infection status, the study combined high-throughput TCR immunosequencing, statistical association of individual TCRs with disease status, and machine learning. In addition to the first cohort of roughly 670 subjects, a separate validation cohort of approximately 130 different subjects was used. The study aimed to test whether cataloging public T cell receptors could reveal signatures of past pathogen exposure. Results and caveats for the whole study, not just this receptor: While some public TCRs were present in many individuals, most TCR sequences turned up only very rarely across donors. Cytomegalovirus status was reported to be diagnosed by the classifier with high specificity and sensitivity in both the original and validation cohorts. Of the cluster scores, around 95% were above 0 in a later analysis, which found that TCRs clustered in the first cohort also tended to co-occur in the approximately 120 validation repertoires. In the study, some 160 TCR beta chains were listed as associated with cytomegalovirus. A few of the identified cytomegalovirus-associated TCR beta chains were confirmed in vitro to be specific for cytomegalovirus antigens. A later analysis lacked HLA typing for the validation cohort, so it scored co-occurrence in that cohort across all 120 or so repertoires. The authors suggested that the approach could potentially be extended to other disease states and immunological phenotypes.

V and J are trimmed by 5 bases and 5 bases, and the gene matches miss 6 bases of the junction. Based on the germline V gene, the CDR1 and CDR2 sequences are MNHEY and SVGAGI. From cysteine to phenylalanine, the CDR3 is 14 amino acids long. The kept DNA is CDR3 alone, 42 bases in frame from the first base. The library was made by the immunoSEQ multiplex PCR assay. The authors processed their data as follows. A statistical classification framework was developed to diagnose cytomegalovirus status using the catalog of TCR beta chain sequences. This is the immuneACCESS table as TCRdb keeps it, with only in-frame sequences that have V and J called. A part of the clones is gone; compared with another copy, unresolved V genes explain less than half, and the rest is unexplained. That table is the source of V, J and clone size, and D and trimming were worked out from the DNA. Within this sample are 200,000 or so clones, with more than 65% of them counted one time only. The ten largest clones capture around 15% of the sample.

In this chain, TRBV6-5 is recombined with TRBJ1-2; TRBD1 lines up with 9 middle nucleotides. Sample: PBMCs. This TCR came from a woman younger than 45 in good health and CMV-seropositive. The DNA sequence reads TGTGCCAGCAGTGCGGACGGGACAGGGTATGGCTACACCTTC. Its coded protein is CASSADGTGYGYTF.